The 15 T cell receptor beta chains listed next were all sequenced from one sample in a study of cytomegalovirus exposure and HLA in healthy donors. PCR amplification relied on 60 Vbeta primers (plus 13 Jbeta primers). The assay was immunoSEQ multiplex PCR, and TCRdb's table has in-frame clones only and misses some. The top ten clones hold 1.5% to 2% of a sample with some 130,000 clones, roughly two thirds of them seen once. Input material: PBMCs. The receptors come from a man aged 25 to 40 in good health and CMV-seropositive.

The CDR3 is CASGTPGLSTDTQYF. The CDR3 DNA follows: TGTGCCAGCGGCACCCCGGGACTAAGCACAGATACGCAGTATTTT. The chain combines TRBV2 with TRBJ2-3, with 7 bases aligning to TRBD2. The CDR3 runs 15 residues. Germline loops: CDR1 SNHLY, CDR2 FYNNEI. V trimming: 8 bases; J trimming: 0 bases; junction bases outside the gene matches: 8. Based on the CDR3 plus reference TRBV2 and TRBJ2-3, the full variable domain is EPEVTQTPSHQVTQMGQEVILRCVPISNHLYFYWYRQILGQKVEFLVSFYNNEISEKSEIFDDQFSVERPDGSNFTLKIRSTKLEDSAMYFCASGTPGLSTDTQYFGPGTRLTVL.

The chain couples TRBV9 to TRBJ2-1, with 10 nucleotides matching TRBD2. Germline V lookup: CDR1 SGDLS, CDR2 YYNGEE. The V segment lost 3 bases and the J segment 3 bases; nucleotides outside the gene matches: 3. The CDR3 has 15 amino acids. The CDR3 spells CASSASGRDYNEQFF. The CDR3 nucleotides read TGTGCCAGCAGCGCTAGCGGGAGAGACTACAATGAGCAGTTCTTC.

This clone has only one observation. The V call is TRBV5-1, the J call TRBJ2-3; 9 nucleotides match TRBD2. This CDR3 has 18 amino acids. After removal of 7 bases from V and 3 bases from J, the junction contained 18 bases not matched to a gene. Germline V CDR1 and CDR2: SGHRS, YFSETQ. CDR3 residues: CASHAGANSGRETDTQYF. The CDR3 nucleotides read TGCGCCAGCCACGCGGGGGCTAATAGCGGGAGAGAAACAGATACGCAGTATTTT.

V and J are TRBV7-2 and TRBJ2-1, with a tentative D call TRBD2 (6 bases). This CDR3 has 14 residues. Germline CDR1 SGHTA, CDR2 FQGNSA. The germline V and J ends were trimmed by 1 base and 6 bases, with 10 bases remaining between them. CDR3 DNA: TGTGCCAGCAGCTTAGGACTAGTCGGCAATGAGCAGTTCTTC. Translating it yields CASSLGLVGNEQFF.

This clone was detected only a few times. CDR3 protein: CASSGDRGLTQYF. CDR3 coding DNA: TGTGCCAGTAGTGGAGACAGGGGGCTGACCCAGTACTTC. The V and J genes are TRBV19 and TRBJ2-5; 10 bases fit TRBD1. The CDR3 runs to 13 residues. The V gene's germline CDR1 is LNHDA and CDR2 SQIVND (reference sequence). With V trimmed by 5 bases and J by 7 bases, 4 bases remained unmatched.

This clone occurred once. As DNA, the CDR3 is TGTGCCAGCAGTTTTGTCCTAGCTTTAACCTCGTCGAATGACGAGCAGTACTTC. It is translated as CASSFVLALTSSNDEQYF. V is TRBV28 and J is TRBJ2-7, with a tentative D call TRBD2 (5 bases). The CDR3 totals 18 residues. Trimming took 3 bases from V and 5 from J, leaving 26 bases between them. Germline V lookup: CDR1 MDHEN, CDR2 SYDVKM. Based on the CDR3 plus reference TRBV28 and TRBJ2-7, the full variable domain is DVKVTQSSRYLVKRTGEKVFLECVQDMDHENMFWYRQDPGLGLRLIYFSYDVKMKEKGDIPEGYSVSREKKERFSLILESASTNQTSMYLCASSFVLALTSSNDEQYFGPGTRLTVT.

The chain links TRBV5-1 to TRBJ2-5; a weak D match, TRBD1 (7 bases). The CDR3 runs 14 residues. Germline CDR1 SGHRS, CDR2 YFSETQ. The V end lost 6 bases, the J end lost 3 bases, and 15 bases lay between the germline ends. The CDR3: CASTLGGGEETQYF. The DNA for the CDR3 is TGCGCCAGCACCCTCGGAGGGGGCGAAGAGACCCAGTACTTC.

This sequence joins TRBV4-1 and TRBJ1-5, with D possibly being TRBD1 (6 bases). CDR1 and CDR2 (germline): MGHRA, YSYEKL. Trimming removed 4 bases at V and 0 bases at J, with 22 bases between. The CDR3 extends over 19 amino acids. In nucleotides, the CDR3 is TGCGCCAGCAGCCCCAATTCTTGGACAGTTCCCTTTAGCAATCAGCCCCAGCATTTT. It yields the protein CASSPNSWTVPFSNQPQHF.

This clone was detected many times. The rearrangement links TRBV10-1 to TRBJ2-7, with D maybe TRBD1 (6 bases). Trimming left V 5 bases short and J 5 bases short, with 16 bases between. Germline assignment: CDR1 WNHNN and CDR2 SYGVQD (reference sequence). CDR3 length: 14 amino acids. CDR3 loop: CASSPTGLVDEQYF. The CDR3 DNA is TGCGCCAGCAGTCCGACAGGCTTAGTGGACGAGCAGTACTTC.

The chain has TRBV18 and TRBJ2-7; 12 bases fit TRBD1. There are 16 residues in the CDR3. With 3 bases clipped from V and 6 bases from J, the junction kept 9 bases outside the gene matches. Per germline, CDR1 KGHSH and CDR2 LQKENI. CDR3 region: CASSPRGGQGAGEQYF. In DNA, the CDR3 is TGTGCCAGCTCACCGCGGGGGGGACAGGGGGCTGGCGAGCAGTACTTC.

This chain uses TRBV9 with TRBJ1-2; TRBD1 might be the D (6 bases). Germline V gene sequence: CDR1 SGDLS, CDR2 YYNGEE. V was clipped by 6 bases and J by 4 bases, with 19 bases between them. The CDR3 covers 15 residues. The CDR3: CASTPGGGGSYGYTF. Written as DNA, the CDR3 is TGTGCCAGCACCCCGGGAGGGGGAGGCTCCTATGGCTACACCTTC.

V and J are TRBV6-4 and TRBJ1-1; possibly TRBD1 for D (5 bases). The CDR3 is 16 residues long. The germline CDR1 and CDR2 sequences are MRHNA and SNTAGT. V lost 6 bases and J 0 bases, leaving 17 bases between the germline ends. The CDR3 sequence: CASSTPGGEVNTEAFF. In nucleotides, the CDR3 is TGTGCCAGCAGCACGCCCGGAGGGGAGGTGAACACTGAAGCTTTCTTT.

This clone was picked up a small number of times. The chain is built from TRBV15 and TRBJ1-6; perhaps TRBD1 as D (6 bases). Trimming removed 6 bases at V and 7 bases at J, with 16 bases between. Germline CDR1 and CDR2: LNHNV and YYDKDF (reference sequence). CDR3 length equals 15 residues. The CDR3 nucleotides are TGTGCCACCAGTATTGTCAGGGGTGCGAATTCACCCCTCCACTTT. This sequence encodes CATSIVRGANSPLHF.

The V call is TRBV6-5, the J call TRBJ2-7, with a possible D match to TRBD1 (6 bases). With 0 bases removed from V and 6 bases from J, the gap between germline ends came to 15 bases. CDR1 is MNHEY, CDR2 SVGAGI, per germline. CDR3 length equals 15 residues. The DNA of the CDR3 is TGTGCCAGCAGTTACTCGGGGGCCCTCACCAGCGAGCAGTACTTC. As protein: CASSYSGALTSEQYF.

V is TRBV27 and J is TRBJ2-1; perhaps TRBD2 as D (6 bases). Trimming took 6 bases from V and 4 from J, leaving 22 bases between them. CDR3 size: 17 residues. Germline CDR1 is MNHEY and CDR2 is SMNVEV (reference sequence). CDR3 sequence: CASRISEGPTAYNEQFF. In DNA form, the CDR3 reads TGTGCCAGCAGGATCTCGGAGGGACCGACTGCATACAATGAGCAGTTCTTC.